The TCR beta chain described here comes from a study of cytomegalovirus exposure and HLA in healthy donors. The primer mix had 60 Vbeta and 13 Jbeta primers. The data were produced by immunoSEQ multiplex PCR, yet TCRdb's version contains in-frame clones alone and is incomplete. The table shows 110,000 or so clones, with 70% to 80% occurring only once. Of note for this clone: Its antigen is still unknown.

Whole-study results and caveats: An analysis was carried out at a later point. It showed that HLA-associated TCR beta chains were more clonally expanded than equally common non-associated chains.

The sequencing input was PBMCs. This TCR derives from a female donor in good health and CMV-seronegative.

CDR3 in amino acids: CASSLLFGGSTDTQYF. CDR3 nucleotides: TGCGCCAGCAGCCTCTTATTCGGGGGTAGCACAGATACGCAGTATTTT. The chain links TRBV4-1 to TRBJ2-3; a weak D match, TRBD2 (6 bases). CDR3 length: 16 residues. Germline CDR1 and CDR2: MGHRA and YSYEKL. The V end was cut by 4 bases, the J end by 0 bases, with 14 bases between.